This T cell receptor (beta chain) was found in a study of blood T cell repertoires in COVID-19. In the study overall: Samples taken during acute and convalescent COVID-19 were collected in the United States, Italy and Spain. Sample material is recorded as cDNA or gDNA derived from T cells, B-cell-depleted T cells, or PBMCs.

V was cut by 7 bases and J by 10 bases, with 17 bases left in between. CDR3 length equals 13 residues. In the authors' workflow: How many nucleated cells were present was estimated from reference gene primer amplification. Sequencing was performed with immunoSEQ multiplex PCR; in TCRdb, only in-frame clones are kept and a portion is missing. Clonal size and the V and J genes are those of that table, whereas D and trimming came from the DNA. The data hold approximately 130,000 clones, with roughly 86% observed a single time. The source is a human donor in a cohort sampled during active COVID-19. The chain couples TRBV5-3 to TRBJ1-4; unclear D gene. TRBV5-3 belongs to the ORF category, with a function that is uncertain. Sequenced input: peripheral blood. In nucleotides, the CDR3 is TGTGCCAGACGAGTAGGAGGCCCTCCAAAACTGTTTTTT. Its protein product is CARRVGGPPKLFF.